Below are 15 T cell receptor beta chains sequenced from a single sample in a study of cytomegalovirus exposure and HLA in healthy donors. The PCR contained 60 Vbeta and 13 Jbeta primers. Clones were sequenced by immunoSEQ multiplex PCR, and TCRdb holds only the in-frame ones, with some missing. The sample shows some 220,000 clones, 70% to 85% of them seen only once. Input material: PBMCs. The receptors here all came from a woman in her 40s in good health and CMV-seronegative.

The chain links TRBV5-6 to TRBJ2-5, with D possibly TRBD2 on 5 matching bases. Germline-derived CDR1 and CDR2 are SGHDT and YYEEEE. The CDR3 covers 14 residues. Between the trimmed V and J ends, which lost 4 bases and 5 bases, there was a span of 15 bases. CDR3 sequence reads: CASSPTGPGETQYF. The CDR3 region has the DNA TGTGCCAGCAGCCCAACCGGGCCGGGGGAGACCCAGTACTTC.

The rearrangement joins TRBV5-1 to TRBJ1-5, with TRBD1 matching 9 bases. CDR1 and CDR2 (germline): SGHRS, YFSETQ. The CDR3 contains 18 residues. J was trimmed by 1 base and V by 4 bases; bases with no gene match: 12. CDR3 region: CASSQRPTGGGSNQPQHF. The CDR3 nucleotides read TGCGCCAGCAGCCAGAGACCCACAGGGGGCGGGAGCAATCAGCCCCAGCATTTT.

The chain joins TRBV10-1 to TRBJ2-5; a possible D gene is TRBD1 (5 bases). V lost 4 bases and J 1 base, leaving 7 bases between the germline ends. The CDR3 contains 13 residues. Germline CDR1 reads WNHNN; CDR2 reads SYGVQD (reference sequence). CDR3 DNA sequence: TGCGCCAGCAGTGGACAGATCCAAGAGACCCAGTACTTC. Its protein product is CASSGQIQETQYF.

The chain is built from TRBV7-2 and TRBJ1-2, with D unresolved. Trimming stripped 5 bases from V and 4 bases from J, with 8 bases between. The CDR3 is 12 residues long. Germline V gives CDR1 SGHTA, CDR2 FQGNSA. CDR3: CASSPGSYGYTF. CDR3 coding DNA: TGTGCCAGCAGCCCGGGGTCCTATGGCTACACCTTC.

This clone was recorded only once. CDR3 in amino acids: CASSWARGQSNEQFF. CDR3 bases: TGTGCCAGCAGCTGGGCCAGGGGGCAAAGCAATGAGCAGTTCTTC. The chain joins TRBV5-4 to TRBJ2-1; the match to TRBD1 covers 8 bases. CDR3 length: 15 amino acids. The V segment lost 3 bases and the J segment 6 bases; nucleotides outside the gene matches: 8. Germline values: CDR1 SGHNT, CDR2 YYREEE (reference sequence).

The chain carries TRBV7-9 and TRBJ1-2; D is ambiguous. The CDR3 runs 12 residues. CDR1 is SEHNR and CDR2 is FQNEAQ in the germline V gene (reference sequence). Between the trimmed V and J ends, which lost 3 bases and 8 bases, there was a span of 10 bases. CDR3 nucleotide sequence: TGTGCCAGCAGCTTCGGGTCGGGGGGCTACACCTTC. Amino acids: CASSFGSGGYTF.

CDR3 in amino acids: CASVMGGMNTEAFF. CDR3 nucleotides: TGCGCCAGCGTTATGGGGGGAATGAACACTGAAGCTTTCTTT. J is TRBJ1-1 and V is TRBV5-1, with D tentatively TRBD1 (5 bases). The V gene's germline CDR1 is SGHRS and CDR2 YFSETQ. V lost 7 bases to trimming and J lost 0 bases, with 13 bases between them. The CDR3 length is 14 residues.

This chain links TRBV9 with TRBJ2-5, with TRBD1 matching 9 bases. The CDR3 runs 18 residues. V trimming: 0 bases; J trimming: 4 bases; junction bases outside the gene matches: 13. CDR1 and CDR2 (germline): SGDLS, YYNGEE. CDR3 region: CASSVALGFGQGTETQYF. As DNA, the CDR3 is TGTGCCAGCAGCGTAGCGTTAGGGTTTGGACAGGGGACAGAGACCCAGTACTTC.

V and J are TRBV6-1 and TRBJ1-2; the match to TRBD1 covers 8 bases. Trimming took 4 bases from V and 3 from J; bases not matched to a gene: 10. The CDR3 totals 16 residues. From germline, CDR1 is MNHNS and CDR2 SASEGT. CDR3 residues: CASSVIQGARHYGYTF. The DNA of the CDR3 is TGTGCCAGCAGTGTTATTCAGGGGGCGCGTCACTATGGCTACACCTTC.

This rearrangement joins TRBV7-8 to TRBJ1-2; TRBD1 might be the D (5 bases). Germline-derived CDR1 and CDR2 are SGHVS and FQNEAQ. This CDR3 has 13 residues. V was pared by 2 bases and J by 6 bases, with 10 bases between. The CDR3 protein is CASSLTGGDGYTF. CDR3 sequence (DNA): TGTGCCAGCAGCTTAACAGGCGGTGATGGCTACACCTTC.

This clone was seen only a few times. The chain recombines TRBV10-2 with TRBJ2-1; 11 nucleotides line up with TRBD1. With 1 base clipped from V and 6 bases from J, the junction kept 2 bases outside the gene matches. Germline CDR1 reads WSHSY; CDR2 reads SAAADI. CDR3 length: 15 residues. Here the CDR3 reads CASSEWDRGGNEQFF. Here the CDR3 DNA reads TGCGCCAGCAGTGAGTGGGACAGGGGGGGCAATGAGCAGTTCTTC.

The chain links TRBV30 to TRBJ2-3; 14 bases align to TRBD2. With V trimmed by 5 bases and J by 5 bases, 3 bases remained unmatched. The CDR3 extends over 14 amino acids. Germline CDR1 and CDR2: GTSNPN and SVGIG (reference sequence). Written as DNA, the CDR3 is TGTGCCTGGGACGGGACTAGCGGGAGAGATACGCAGTATTTT. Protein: CAWDGTSGRDTQYF.

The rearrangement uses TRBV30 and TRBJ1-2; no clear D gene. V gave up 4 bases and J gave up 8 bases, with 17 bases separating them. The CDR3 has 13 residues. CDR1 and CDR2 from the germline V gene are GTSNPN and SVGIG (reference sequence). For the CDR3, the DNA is TGTGCCTGGACCCCGCGGAGGCTAGAGGGCTACACCTTC. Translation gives CAWTPRRLEGYTF.

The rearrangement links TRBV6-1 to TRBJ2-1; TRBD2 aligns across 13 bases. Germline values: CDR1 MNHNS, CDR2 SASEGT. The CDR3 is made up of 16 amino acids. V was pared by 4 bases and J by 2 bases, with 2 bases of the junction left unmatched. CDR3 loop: CASSATSGGAYNEQFF. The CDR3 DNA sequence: TGTGCCAGCAGTGCTACTAGCGGGGGGGCCTACAATGAGCAGTTCTTC.

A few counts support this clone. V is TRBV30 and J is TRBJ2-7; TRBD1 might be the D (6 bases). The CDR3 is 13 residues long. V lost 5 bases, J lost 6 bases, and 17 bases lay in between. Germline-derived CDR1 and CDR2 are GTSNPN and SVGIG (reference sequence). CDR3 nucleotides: TGTGCCTGGGGCCCCACTCCAGGGGTCGAGCAGTACTTC. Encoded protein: CAWGPTPGVEQYF.